This T cell receptor beta chain was sequenced in a study of cytomegalovirus exposure and HLA in healthy donors. Vbeta (60) and Jbeta (13) primers were used in the PCR. Sequencing was performed with immunoSEQ multiplex PCR; in TCRdb, only in-frame clones are kept and a portion is missing. The sample contains fewer than 200,000 clones, 80% of which appear only once. CDR1 and CDR2 (germline): MNHNS, SASEGT. The CDR3 has 12 amino acids. Concerning this clone itself: At one boundary the junction diverges from the germline segment, which might be a read error.

This receptor was identified in a woman between 50 and 59 years old in good health and CMV-seronegative. The sample taken for sequencing was PBMCs. The chain recombines TRBV6-1 with TRBJ2-1; D is ambiguous. The CDR3: CASSKNYHEQFF. CDR3 nucleotides: TGTGCCAGCAGTAAGAACTACCATGAGCAGTTCTTC.